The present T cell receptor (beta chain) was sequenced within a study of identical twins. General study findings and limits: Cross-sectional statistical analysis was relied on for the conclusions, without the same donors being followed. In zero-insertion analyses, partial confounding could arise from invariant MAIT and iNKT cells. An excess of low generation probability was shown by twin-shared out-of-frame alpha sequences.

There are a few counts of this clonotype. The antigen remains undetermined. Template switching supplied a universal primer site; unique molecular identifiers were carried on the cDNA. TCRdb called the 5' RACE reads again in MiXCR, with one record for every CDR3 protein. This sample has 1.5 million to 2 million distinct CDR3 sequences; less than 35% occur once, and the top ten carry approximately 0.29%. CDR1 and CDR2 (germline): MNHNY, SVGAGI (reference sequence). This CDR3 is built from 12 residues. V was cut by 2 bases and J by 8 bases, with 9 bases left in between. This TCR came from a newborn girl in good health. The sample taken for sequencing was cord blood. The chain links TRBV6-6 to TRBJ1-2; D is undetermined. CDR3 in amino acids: CASSYEGGGYTF. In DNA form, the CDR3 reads TGTGCCAGCAGTTACGAAGGAGGCGGCTACACCTTC.